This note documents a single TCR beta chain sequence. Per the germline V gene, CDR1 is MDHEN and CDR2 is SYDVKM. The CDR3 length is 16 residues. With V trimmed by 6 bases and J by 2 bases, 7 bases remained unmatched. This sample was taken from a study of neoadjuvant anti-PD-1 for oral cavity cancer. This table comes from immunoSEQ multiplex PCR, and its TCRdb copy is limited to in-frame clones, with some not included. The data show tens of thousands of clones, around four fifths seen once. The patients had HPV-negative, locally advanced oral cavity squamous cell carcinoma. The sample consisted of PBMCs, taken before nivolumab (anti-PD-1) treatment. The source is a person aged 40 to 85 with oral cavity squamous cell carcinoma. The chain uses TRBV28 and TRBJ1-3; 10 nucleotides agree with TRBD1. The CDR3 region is CASSQRQGAAGNTIYF. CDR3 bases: TGTGCCAGCAGCCAACGACAGGGGGCAGCTGGAAACACCATATATTTT.